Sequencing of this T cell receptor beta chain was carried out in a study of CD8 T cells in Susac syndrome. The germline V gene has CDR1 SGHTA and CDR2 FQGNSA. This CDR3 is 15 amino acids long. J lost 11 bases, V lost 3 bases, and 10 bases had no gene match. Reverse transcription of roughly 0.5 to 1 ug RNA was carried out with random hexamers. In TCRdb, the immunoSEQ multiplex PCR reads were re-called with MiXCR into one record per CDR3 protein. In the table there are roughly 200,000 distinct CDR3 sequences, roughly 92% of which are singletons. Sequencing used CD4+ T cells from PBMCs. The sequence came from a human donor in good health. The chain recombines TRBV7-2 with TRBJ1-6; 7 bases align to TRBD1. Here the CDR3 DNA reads TGTGCCAGCAGCTTCCCGAGACAGGGTACCGCACCCCTCCACTTT. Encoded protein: CASSFPRQGTAPLHF. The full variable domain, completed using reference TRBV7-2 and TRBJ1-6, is GAGVSQSPSNKVTEKGKDVELRCDPISGHTALYWYRQSLGQGLEFLIYFQGNSAPDKSGLPSDRFSAERTGGSVSTLTIQRTQQEDSAVYLCASSFPRQGTAPLHFGNGTRLTVT.